A single TCR beta chain is shown here with its context. Germline V lookup: CDR1 MNHNY, CDR2 SVGAGI (reference sequence). V shed 7 bases and J 0 bases; nucleotides not matched to a gene: 3. CDR3 size: 14 residues. The study ran its PCR with 60 Vbeta and 13 Jbeta primers. This table comes from immunoSEQ multiplex PCR, and its TCRdb copy is limited to in-frame clones, with some not included. The table has roughly 80,000 clones, around 60% seen once; the top ten hold 3.5% to 4.5%. This entry is derived from a study of cytomegalovirus exposure and HLA in healthy donors. The material sequenced was PBMCs. This chain uses TRBV6-6 with TRBJ2-1; 7 bases map to TRBD2. The clonotype was recovered from a male donor in good health and CMV-seropositive. The CDR3 spells CASKPGGSYNEQFF. DNA of the CDR3: TGTGCCAGCAAACCGGGGGGCTCCTACAATGAGCAGTTCTTC.